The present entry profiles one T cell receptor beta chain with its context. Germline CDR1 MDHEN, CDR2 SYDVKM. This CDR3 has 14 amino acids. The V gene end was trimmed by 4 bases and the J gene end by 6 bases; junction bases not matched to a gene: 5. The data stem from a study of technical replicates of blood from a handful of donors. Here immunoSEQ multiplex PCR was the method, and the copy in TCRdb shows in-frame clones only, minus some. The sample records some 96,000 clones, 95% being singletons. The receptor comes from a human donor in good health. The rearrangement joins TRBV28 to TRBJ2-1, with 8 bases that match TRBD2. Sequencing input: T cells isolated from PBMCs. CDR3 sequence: CASSWTSWGNEQFF. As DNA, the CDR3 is TGTGCCAGCAGTTGGACTAGCTGGGGCAATGAGCAGTTCTTC.